This T cell receptor beta chain was retrieved from a study of regulatory T cells. Study observations and caveats: Patient repertoires had restricted TRB V-J pairs and skewed V and J usage, most in Tregs. CD3G-deficient patients' regulatory T cells showed reduced Shannon diversity versus autologous conventional CD4+ and control regulatory cells. Treg repertoire restriction varied and was strongest in the two most severe patients.

Remarks on this clone: Its antigen is currently unknown.

The PCR used 52 TRBV and 13 TRBJ primers. Using immunoSEQ multiplex PCR, the repertoire was profiled, and TCRdb retains in-frame clones only, with some absent. The sample comprises under 4,000 clones, around 94% of which are singletons, and roughly 3.3% rests with the top ten. After removal of 8 bases from V and 9 bases from J, the junction contained 7 bases not matched to a gene. The length of the CDR3 is 14 residues. Germline V lookup: CDR1 MNHNS, CDR2 SASEGT. A couple of CD3G-deficient patients had more severe autoimmunity; all had some. The specimen was CD4+ Tregs sorted from blood. J is TRBJ2-1 and V is TRBV6-1, with 13 bases that match TRBD2. This TCR came from a person between 18 and 30 years old with CD3G deficiency. CDR3 in amino acids: CASVPGLAGTEQFF. The CDR3 region has the DNA TGTGCCAGCGTACCGGGACTAGCGGGAACTGAGCAGTTCTTC.